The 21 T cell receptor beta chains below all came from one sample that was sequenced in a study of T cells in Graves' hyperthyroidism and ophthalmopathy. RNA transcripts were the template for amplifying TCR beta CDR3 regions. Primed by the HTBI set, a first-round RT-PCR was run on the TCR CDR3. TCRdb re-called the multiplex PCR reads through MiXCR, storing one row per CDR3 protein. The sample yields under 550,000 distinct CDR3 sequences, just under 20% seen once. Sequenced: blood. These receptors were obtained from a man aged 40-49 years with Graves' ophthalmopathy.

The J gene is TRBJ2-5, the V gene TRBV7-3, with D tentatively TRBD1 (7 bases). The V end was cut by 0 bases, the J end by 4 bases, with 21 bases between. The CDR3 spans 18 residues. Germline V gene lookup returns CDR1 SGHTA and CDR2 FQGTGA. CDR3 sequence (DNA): TGTGCCAGCAGCTTAACGAAAGCTGACAGGGAGGAAGTAGAGACCCAGTACTTC. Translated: CASSLTKADREEVETQYF.

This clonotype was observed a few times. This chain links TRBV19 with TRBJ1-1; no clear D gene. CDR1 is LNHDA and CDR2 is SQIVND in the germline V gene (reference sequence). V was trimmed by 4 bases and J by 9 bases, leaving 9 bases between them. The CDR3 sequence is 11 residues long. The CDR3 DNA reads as TGTGCCAGTAGTAGAGGCGTCAAAGCTTTCTTT. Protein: CASSRGVKAFF. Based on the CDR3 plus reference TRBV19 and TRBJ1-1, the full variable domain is DGGITQSPKYLFRKEGQNVTLSCEQNLNHDAMYWYRQDPGQGLRLIYYSQIVNDFQKGDIAEGYSVSREKKESFPLTVTSAQKNPTAFYLCASSRGVKAFFGQGTRLTVV.

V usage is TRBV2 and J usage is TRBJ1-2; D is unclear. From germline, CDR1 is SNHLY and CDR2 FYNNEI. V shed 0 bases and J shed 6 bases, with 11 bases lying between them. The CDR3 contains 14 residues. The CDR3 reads CASSEAGSLDGYTF. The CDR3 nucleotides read TGTGCCAGCAGTGAAGCGGGGTCTTTAGATGGCTACACCTTC.

The CDR3 region is CASSLVAGGGNTIYF. The CDR3, as DNA: TGTGCCAGCAGCTTGGTTGCGGGGGGCGGAAACACCATATATTTT. The chain links TRBV5-8 to TRBJ1-3; a weak D match, TRBD1 (6 bases). Germline CDR1 SGHTS, CDR2 YDEGEE. CDR3 size: 15 residues. V lost 0 bases and J lost 4, with 11 bases in between. Supplemented by reference TRBV5-8 and TRBJ1-3, the full variable domain reads EAGVTQSPTHLIKTRGQQATLRCSPISGHTSVYWYQQALGLGLQFLLWYDEGEERNRGNFPPRFSGRQFPNYSSELNVNALELEDSALYLCASSLVAGGGNTIYFGEGSWLTVV.

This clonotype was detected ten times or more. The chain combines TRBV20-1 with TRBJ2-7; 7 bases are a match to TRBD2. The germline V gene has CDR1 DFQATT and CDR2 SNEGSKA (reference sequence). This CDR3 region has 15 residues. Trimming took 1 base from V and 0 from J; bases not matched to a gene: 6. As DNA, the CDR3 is TGCAGTGCTAGAGTTCCACTAGCGTCCTCCTACGAGCAGTACTTC. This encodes CSARVPLASSYEQYF.

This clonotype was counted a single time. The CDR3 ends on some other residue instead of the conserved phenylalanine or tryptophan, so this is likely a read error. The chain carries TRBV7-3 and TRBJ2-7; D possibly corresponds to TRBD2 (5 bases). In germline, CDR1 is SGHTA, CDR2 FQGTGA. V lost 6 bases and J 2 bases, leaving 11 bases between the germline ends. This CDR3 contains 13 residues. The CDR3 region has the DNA TGTGCCAGCAGTTTAGGAGGAACCTACGAGCAGTACATC. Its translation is CASSLGGTYEQYI.

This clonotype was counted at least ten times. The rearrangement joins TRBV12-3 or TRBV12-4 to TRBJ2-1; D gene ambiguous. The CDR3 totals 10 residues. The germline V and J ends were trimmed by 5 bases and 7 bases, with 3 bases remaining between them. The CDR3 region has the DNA TGTGCCAGCAGTATTAATGAGCAGTTCTTC. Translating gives CASSINEQFF.

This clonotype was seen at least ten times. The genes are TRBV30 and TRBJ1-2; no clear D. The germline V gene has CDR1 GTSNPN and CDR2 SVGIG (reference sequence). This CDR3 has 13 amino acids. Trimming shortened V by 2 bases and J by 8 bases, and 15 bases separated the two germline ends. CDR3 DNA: TGTGCCTGGAGTCGAACCGGGCTCGGGGGCTACACCTTC. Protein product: CAWSRTGLGGYTF.

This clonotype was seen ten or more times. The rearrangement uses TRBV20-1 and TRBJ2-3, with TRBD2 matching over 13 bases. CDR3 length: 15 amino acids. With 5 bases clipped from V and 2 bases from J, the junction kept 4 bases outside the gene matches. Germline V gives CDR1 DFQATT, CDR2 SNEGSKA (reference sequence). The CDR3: CSAGTSGVNTDTQYF. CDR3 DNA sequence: TGCAGTGCTGGGACTAGCGGGGTTAACACAGATACGCAGTATTTT.

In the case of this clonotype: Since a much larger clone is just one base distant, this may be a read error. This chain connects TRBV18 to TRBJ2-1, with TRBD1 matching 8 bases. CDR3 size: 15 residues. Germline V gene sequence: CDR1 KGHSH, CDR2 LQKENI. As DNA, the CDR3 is TGTGCCAGCTCAGCACCTTGGACAGGGTACAATGAGCAGTTCTTC. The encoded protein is CASSAPWTGYNEQFF.

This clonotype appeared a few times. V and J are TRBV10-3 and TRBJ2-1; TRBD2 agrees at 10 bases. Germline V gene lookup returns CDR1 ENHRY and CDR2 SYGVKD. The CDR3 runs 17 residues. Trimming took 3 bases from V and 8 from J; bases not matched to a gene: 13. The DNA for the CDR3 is TGTGCCATCAGTGATAATCGGGGCAGCGGGAGGGCCGATGAGCAGTTCTTC. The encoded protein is CAISDNRGSGRADEQFF.

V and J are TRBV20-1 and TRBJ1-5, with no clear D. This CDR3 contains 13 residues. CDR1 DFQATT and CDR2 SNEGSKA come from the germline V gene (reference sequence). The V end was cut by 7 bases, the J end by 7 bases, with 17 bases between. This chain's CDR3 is CSVPQKTNQPQHF. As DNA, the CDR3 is TGCAGTGTCCCACAGAAGACCAACCAGCCCCAGCATTTT.

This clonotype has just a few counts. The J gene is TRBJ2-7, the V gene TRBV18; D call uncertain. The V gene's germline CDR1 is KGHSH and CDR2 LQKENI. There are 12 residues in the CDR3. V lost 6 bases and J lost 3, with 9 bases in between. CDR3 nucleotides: TGTGCCAGCTCCCCCTCCCTCTACGAGCAGTACTTC. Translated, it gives CASSPSLYEQYF.

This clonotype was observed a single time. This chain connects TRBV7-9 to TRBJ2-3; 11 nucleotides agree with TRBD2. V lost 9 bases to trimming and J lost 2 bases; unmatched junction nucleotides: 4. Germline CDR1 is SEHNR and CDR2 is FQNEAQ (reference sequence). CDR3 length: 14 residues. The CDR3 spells CASRLAGNTDTQYF. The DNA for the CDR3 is TGTGCCAGTAGACTAGCGGGAAACACAGATACGCAGTATTTT.

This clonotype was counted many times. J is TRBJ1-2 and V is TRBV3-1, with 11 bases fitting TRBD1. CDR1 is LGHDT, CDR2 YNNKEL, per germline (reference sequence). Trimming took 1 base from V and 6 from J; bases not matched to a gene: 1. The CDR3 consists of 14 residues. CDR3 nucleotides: TGTGCCAGCAGCCAAGGGACAGGGGGCGATGGCTACACCTTC. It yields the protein CASSQGTGGDGYTF. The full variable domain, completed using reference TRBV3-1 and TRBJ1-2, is DTAVSQTPKYLVTQMGNDKSIKCEQNLGHDTMYWYKQDSKKFLKIMFSYNNKELIINETVPNRFSPKSPDKAHLNLHINSLELGDSAVYFCASSQGTGGDGYTFGSGTRLTVV.

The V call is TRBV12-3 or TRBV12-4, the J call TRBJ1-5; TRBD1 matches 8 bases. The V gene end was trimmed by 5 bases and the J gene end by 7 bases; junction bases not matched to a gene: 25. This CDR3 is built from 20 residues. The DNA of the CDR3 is TGTGCCAGCAGTATTGCAGGGGGCGATTGGTATCCTAGTGAGGGCCAGCCCCAGCATTTT. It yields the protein CASSIAGGDWYPSEGQPQHF.

This CDR3 is CASRGTGSYNEQFF. Here the CDR3 DNA reads TGTGCCAGCCGAGGTACAGGGTCCTACAATGAGCAGTTCTTC. The rearrangement links TRBV10-3 to TRBJ2-1; perhaps TRBD1 as D (6 bases). V lost 10 bases, J lost 1 base, and 14 bases lay in between. CDR1 and CDR2 (germline): ENHRY, SYGVKD. The CDR3 loop spans 14 amino acids.

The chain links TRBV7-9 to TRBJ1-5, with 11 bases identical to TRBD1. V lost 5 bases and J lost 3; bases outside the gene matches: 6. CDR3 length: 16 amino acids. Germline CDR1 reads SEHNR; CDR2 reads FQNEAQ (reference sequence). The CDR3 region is CASSLGQGAINQPQHF. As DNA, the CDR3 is TGTGCCAGCAGCCTAGGACAGGGGGCGATCAATCAGCCCCAGCATTTT.

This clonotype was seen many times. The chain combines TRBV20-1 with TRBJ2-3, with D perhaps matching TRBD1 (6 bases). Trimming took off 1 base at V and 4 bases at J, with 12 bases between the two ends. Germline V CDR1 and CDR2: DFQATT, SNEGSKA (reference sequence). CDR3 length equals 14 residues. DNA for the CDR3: TGCAGTGCTAGAGTCAGGGGAATGTCAGATACGCAGTATTTT. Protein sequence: CSARVRGMSDTQYF.

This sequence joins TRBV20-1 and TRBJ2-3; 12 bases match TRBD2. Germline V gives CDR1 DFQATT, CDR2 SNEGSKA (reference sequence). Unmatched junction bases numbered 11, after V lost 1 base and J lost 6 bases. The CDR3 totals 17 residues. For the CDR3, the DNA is TGCAGTGCTAGAGCCACTTTACTAGCGGGGGGCTCGGATACGCAGTATTTT. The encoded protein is CSARATLLAGGSDTQYF.

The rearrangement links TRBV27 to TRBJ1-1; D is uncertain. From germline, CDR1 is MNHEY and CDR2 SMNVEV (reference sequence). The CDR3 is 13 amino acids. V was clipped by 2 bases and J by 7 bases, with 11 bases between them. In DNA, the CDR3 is TGTGCCAGCAGTTTAAATCAAGGGAATGAAGCTTTCTTT. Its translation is CASSLNQGNEAFF.